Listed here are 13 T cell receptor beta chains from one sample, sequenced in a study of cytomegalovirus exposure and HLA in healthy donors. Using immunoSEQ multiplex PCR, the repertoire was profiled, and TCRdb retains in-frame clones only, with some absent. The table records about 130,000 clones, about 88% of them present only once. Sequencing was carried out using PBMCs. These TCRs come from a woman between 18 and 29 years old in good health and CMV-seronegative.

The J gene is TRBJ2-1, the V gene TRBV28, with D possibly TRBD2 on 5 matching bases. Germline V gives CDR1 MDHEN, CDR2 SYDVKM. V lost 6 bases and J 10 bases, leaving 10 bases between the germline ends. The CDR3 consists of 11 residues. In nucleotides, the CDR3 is TGTGCCAGCAGCTTCCGGGAAGAGCAGTTCTTC. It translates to CASSFREEQFF.

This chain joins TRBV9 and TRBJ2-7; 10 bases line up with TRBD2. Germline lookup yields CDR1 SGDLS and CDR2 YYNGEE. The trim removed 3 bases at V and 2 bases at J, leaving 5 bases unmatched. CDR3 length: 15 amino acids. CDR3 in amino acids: CASSAGLAVPYEQYF. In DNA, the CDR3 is TGTGCCAGCAGCGCCGGACTAGCGGTTCCCTACGAGCAGTACTTC.

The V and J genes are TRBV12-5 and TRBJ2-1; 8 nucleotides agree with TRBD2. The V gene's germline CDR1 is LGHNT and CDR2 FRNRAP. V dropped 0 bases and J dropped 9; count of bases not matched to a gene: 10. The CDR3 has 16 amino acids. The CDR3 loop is CASGLVLERELGEQFF. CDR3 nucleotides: TGTGCTAGTGGTTTGGTACTGGAGCGGGAGCTCGGTGAGCAGTTCTTC.

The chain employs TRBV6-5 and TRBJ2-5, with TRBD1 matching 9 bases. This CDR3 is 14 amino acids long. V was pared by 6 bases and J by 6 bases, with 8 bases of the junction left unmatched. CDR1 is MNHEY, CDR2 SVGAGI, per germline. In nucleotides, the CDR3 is TGTGCCAGCAGCCCCGGGACAGGGAGCCAGACCCAGTACTTC. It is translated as CASSPGTGSQTQYF.

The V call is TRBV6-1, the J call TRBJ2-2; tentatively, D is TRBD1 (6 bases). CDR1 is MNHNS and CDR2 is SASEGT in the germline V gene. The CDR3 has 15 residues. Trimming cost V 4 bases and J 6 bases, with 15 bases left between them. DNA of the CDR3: TGTGCCAGCAGTGCCGACATACCAGGGGCCGGGGAGCTGTTTTTT. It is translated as CASSADIPGAGELFF.

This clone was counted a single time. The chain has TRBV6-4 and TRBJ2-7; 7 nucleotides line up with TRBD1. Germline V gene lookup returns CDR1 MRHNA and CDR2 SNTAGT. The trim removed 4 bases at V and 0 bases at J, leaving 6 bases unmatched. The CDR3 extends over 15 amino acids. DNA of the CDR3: TGTGCCAGCAGTGGACAGGGCCTCAGCTCCTACGAGCAGTACTTC. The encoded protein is CASSGQGLSSYEQYF.

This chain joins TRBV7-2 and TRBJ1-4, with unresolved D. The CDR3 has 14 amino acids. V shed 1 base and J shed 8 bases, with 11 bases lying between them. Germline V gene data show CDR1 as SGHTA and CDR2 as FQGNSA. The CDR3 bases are TGTGCCAGCAGCTTAGGGGGAGGAAGAGAAAAACTGTTTTTT. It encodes CASSLGGGREKLFF.

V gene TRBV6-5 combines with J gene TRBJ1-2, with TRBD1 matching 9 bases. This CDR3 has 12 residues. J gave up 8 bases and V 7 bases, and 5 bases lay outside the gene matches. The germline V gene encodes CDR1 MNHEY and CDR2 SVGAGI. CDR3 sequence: CASTVTGGGYTF. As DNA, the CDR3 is TGTGCCAGCACCGTCACAGGGGGCGGCTACACCTTC.

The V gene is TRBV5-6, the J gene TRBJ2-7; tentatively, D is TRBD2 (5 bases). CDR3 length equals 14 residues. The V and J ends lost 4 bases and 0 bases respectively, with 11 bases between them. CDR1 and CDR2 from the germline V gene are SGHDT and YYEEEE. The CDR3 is CASSPGLVSYEQYF. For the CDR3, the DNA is TGTGCCAGCAGCCCCGGACTGGTCTCCTACGAGCAGTACTTC.

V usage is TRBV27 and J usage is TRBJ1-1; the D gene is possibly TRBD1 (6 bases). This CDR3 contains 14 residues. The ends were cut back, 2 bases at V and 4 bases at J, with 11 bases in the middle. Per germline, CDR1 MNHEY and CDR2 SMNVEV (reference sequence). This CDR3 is CASSLSDRSTEAFF. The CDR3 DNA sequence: TGTGCCAGCAGTTTAAGCGACAGGTCCACTGAAGCTTTCTTT.

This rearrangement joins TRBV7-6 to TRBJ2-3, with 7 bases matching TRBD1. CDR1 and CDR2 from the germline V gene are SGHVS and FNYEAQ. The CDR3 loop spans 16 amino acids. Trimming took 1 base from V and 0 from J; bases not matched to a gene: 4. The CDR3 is CASSLGTGSSTDTQYF. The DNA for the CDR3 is TGTGCCAGCAGCTTAGGGACAGGATCTAGCACAGATACGCAGTATTTT.

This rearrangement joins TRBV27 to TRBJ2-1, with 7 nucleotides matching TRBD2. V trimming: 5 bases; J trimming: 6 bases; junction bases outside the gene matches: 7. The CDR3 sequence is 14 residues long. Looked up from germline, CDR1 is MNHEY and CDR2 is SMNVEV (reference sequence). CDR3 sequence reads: CASSEAGYPNEQFF. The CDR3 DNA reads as TGTGCCAGCAGTGAAGCGGGATACCCCAATGAGCAGTTCTTC.

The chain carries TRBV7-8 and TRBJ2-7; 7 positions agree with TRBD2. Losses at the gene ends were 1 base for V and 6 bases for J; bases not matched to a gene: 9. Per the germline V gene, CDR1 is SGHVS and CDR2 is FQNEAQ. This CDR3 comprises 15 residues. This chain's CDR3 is CASSLGAQTSAEQYV. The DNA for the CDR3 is TGTGCCAGCAGCTTAGGGGCCCAAACTAGCGCCGAGCAGTACGTC.